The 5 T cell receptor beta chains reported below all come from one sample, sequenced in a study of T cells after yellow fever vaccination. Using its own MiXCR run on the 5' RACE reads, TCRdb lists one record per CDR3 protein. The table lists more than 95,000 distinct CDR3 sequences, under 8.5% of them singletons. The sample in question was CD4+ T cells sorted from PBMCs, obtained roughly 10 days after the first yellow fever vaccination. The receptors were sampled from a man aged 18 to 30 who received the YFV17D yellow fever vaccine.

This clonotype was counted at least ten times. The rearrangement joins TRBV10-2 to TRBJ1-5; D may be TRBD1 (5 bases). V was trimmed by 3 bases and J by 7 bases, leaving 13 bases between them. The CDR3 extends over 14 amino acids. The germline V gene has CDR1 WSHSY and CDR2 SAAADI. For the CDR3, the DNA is TGCGCCAGCAGTGAAGGGGATCGTCGCCAGCCCCAGCATTTT. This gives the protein CASSEGDRRQPQHF.

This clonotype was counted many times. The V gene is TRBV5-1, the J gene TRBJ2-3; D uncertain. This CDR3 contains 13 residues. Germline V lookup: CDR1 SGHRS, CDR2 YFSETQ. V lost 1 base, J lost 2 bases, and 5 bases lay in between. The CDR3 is CASSLTATDTQYF. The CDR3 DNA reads TGCGCCAGCAGCTTGACAGCCACAGATACGCAGTATTTT.

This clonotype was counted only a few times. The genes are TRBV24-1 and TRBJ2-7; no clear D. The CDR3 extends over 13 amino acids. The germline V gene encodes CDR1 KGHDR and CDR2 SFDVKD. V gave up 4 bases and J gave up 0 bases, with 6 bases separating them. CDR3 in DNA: TGTGCCACCAGTGACCCAGCCTCCTACGAGCAGTACTTC. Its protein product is CATSDPASYEQYF.

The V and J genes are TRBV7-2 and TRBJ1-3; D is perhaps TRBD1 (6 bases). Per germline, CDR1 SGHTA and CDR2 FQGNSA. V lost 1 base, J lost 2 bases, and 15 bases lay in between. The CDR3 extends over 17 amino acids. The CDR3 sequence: CASSLVGGRSAGNTIYF. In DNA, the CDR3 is TGTGCCAGCAGCTTAGTGGGGGGGCGGTCTGCTGGAAACACCATATATTTT.

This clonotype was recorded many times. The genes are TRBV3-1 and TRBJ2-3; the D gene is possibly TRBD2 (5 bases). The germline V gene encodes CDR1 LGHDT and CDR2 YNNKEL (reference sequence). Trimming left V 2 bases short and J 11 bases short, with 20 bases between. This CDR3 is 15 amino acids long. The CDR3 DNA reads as TGTGCCAGCAGCCAACTAGTACGTGGAGGACGAAGGCAGTATTTT. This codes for CASSQLVRGGRRQYF.